This T cell receptor beta chain was sequenced for a study of cytomegalovirus exposure and HLA in healthy donors. Study-wide points: For most TCR beta V segments, an earlier analysis put the productive rate at about 87% or about 30% of the time. In a later analysis, productive TCRs from donors in an Asian-associated ancestry cluster reportedly carried fewer N-insertions than the cohort mean.

About this clone: What it recognizes is unknown.

In the PCR, 60 Vbeta and 13 Jbeta primers were used. The method was immunoSEQ multiplex PCR; TCRdb's version includes in-frame clones alone and lacks a portion of them. The profile covers 75,000 to 100,000 clones, with about two thirds appearing a single time and less than 1.5% taken by the ten largest. The germline V and J ends were trimmed by 4 bases and 4 bases, with 13 bases remaining between them. Germline V lookup: CDR1 MNHNS, CDR2 SASEGT. This CDR3 spans 15 amino acids. The chain recombines TRBV6-1 with TRBJ1-4; weak D call: TRBD1 (6 bases). The source material was PBMCs. The receptor's source is a female donor in good health and CMV-seronegative. In nucleotides, the CDR3 is TGTGCCAGCAGTGTAACGGGGGGCAATAATGAAAAACTGTTTTTT. Protein product: CASSVTGGNNEKLFF.